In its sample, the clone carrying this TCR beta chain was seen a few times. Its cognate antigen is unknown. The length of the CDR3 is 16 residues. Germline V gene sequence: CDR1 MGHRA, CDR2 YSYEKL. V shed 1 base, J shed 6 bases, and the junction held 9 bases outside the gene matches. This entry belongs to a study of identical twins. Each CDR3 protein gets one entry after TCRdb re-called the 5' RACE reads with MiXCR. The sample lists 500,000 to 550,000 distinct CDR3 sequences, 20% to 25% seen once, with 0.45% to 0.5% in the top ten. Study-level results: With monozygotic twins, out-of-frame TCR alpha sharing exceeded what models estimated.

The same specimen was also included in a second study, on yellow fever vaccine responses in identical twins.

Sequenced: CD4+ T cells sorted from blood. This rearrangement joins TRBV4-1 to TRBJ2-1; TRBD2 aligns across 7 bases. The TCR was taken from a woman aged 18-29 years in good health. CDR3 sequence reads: CASSQVAGLGLNEQFF. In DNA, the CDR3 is TGCGCCAGCAGCCAAGTAGCGGGCCTAGGGCTCAATGAGCAGTTCTTC.